Listed below are T cell receptor beta chains from one sample, sequenced in a study of shared clonotypes between healthy human individuals. The repertoire was sequenced with immunoSEQ multiplex PCR; TCRdb's copy has only in-frame clones and lacks some. The sample lists about 680,000 clones, about 91% seen once, with approximately 24% in the top ten. What was sequenced was naive CD8+ T cells sorted from blood. The source of these receptors is a man aged 25 to 40 in good health. The CDR3 runs from the conserved cysteine through the conserved F or W. A D gene is named only where the DNA matches it firmly. Clone size is given for some rows only: seen once, a few or many times, or a class if the clone is expanded.

D gene: NA
J gene: TRBJ1-5
V gene: TRBV6-5
clone size: NA
CDR3 protein: CASSYSLTQPQHF
CDR3 DNA: TGTGCCAGCAGTTACTCGTTGACCCAGCCCCAGCATTTT

D gene: NA
J gene: TRBJ2-2
V gene: TRBV6-6
clone size: NA
CDR3 protein: CASSYSGGNTGELFF
CDR3 DNA: TGTGCCAGCAGTTACTCGGGCGGAAACACCGGGGAGCTGTTTTTT

D gene: NA
J gene: TRBJ2-7
V gene: TRBV28
clone size: few
CDR3 protein: CAVNRDPSYEQYF
CDR3 DNA: TGTGCCGTCAACCGGGACCCCTCGTACGAGCAGTACTTC

D gene: NA
J gene: TRBJ2-2
V gene: TRBV7-9
clone size: NA
CDR3 protein: CASSSEADTGELFF
CDR3 DNA: TGTGCCAGCAGCTCCGAGGCTGACACCGGGGAGCTGTTTTTT

D gene: NA
J gene: TRBJ2-6
V gene: TRBV30
clone size: NA
CDR3 protein: CAWRGSPGANVLTF
CDR3 DNA: TGTGCCTGGCGGGGATCTCCGGGGGCCAACGTCCTGACTTTC

D gene: NA
J gene: TRBJ2-3
V gene: TRBV6-5
clone size: NA
CDR3 protein: CASTHSIGQQYF
CDR3 DNA: TGTGCCAGCACTCACTCGATAGGCCAGCAGTATTTT

D gene: NA
J gene: TRBJ2-7
V gene: TRBV11-2
clone size: NA
CDR3 protein: CASSLFGDEQYF
CDR3 DNA: TGTGCCAGCAGCTTATTCGGAGACGAGCAGTACTTC

D gene: TRBD2
J gene: TRBJ2-5
V gene: TRBV7-9
clone size: NA
CDR3 protein: CASGGGPETQYF
CDR3 DNA: TGTGCCAGCGGGGGAGGGCCCGAGACCCAGTACTTC

D gene: NA
J gene: TRBJ2-2
V gene: TRBV28
clone size: NA
CDR3 protein: CASSLPDFRTGELFF
CDR3 DNA: TGTGCCAGCAGTTTACCCGACTTTCGCACCGGGGAGCTGTTTTTT

D gene: TRBD1
J gene: TRBJ2-7
V gene: TRBV7-9
clone size: NA
CDR3 protein: CASSHAWDRAYEQYF
CDR3 DNA: TGTGCCAGCAGCCATGCGTGGGACAGGGCTTACGAGCAGTACTTC

D gene: TRBD1
J gene: TRBJ2-1
V gene: TRBV7-6
clone size: NA
CDR3 protein: CASRRTGESYNEQFF
CDR3 DNA: TGTGCCAGCAGACGGACAGGGGAATCCTACAATGAGCAGTTCTTC

D gene: NA
J gene: TRBJ2-1
V gene: TRBV2
clone size: NA
CDR3 protein: CASRDAPRNEQFF
CDR3 DNA: TGTGCCAGCAGGGACGCGCCCCGCAATGAGCAGTTCTTC

D gene: NA
J gene: TRBJ2-7
V gene: TRBV5-1
clone size: NA
CDR3 protein: CASSLDGYYEQYF
CDR3 DNA: TGCGCCAGCAGCTTGGACGGTTACTACGAGCAGTACTTC

D gene: NA
J gene: TRBJ2-3
V gene: TRBV11-2
clone size: NA
CDR3 protein: CASSLSIRHTDTQYF
CDR3 DNA: TGTGCCAGCAGCTTATCCATAAGGCACACAGATACGCAGTATTTT

D gene: TRBD1
J gene: TRBJ2-7
V gene: TRBV5-1
clone size: NA
CDR3 protein: CASSLGDSNLYEQYF
CDR3 DNA: TGCGCCAGCAGCCTAGGGGACAGTAATCTTTACGAGCAGTACTTC

D gene: NA
J gene: TRBJ2-5
V gene: TRBV7-2
clone size: NA
CDR3 protein: CASSLRSFRERTQYF
CDR3 DNA: TGTGCCAGCAGCTTACGTTCCTTCCGGGAGCGGACCCAGTACTTC

D gene: TRBD2
J gene: TRBJ2-7
V gene: TRBV5-5
clone size: NA
CDR3 protein: CASSLRTSGLSYEQYF
CDR3 DNA: TGTGCCAGCAGCCTGCGGACTAGCGGATTATCCTACGAGCAGTACTTC

D gene: TRBD1
J gene: TRBJ1-1
V gene: TRBV9
clone size: NA
CDR3 protein: CASSVEQGAGAFF
CDR3 DNA: TGTGCCAGCAGCGTAGAACAGGGGGCGGGAGCTTTCTTT

D gene: NA
J gene: TRBJ2-7
V gene: TRBV7-6
clone size: NA
CDR3 protein: CASTLRGSGFEQYF
CDR3 DNA: TGTGCCAGCACTCTTAGAGGTTCAGGGTTCGAGCAGTACTTC

D gene: TRBD1
J gene: TRBJ2-7
V gene: TRBV27
clone size: NA
CDR3 protein: CASSFYRGPYEQYF
CDR3 DNA: TGTGCCAGCAGTTTCTACAGGGGCCCCTACGAGCAGTACTTC

D gene: NA
J gene: TRBJ2-7
V gene: TRBV14
clone size: NA
CDR3 protein: CASSQGGTPFYEQYF
CDR3 DNA: TGTGCCAGCAGCCAAGGCGGGACCCCCTTCTACGAGCAGTACTTC

D gene: NA
J gene: TRBJ2-7
V gene: TRBV19
clone size: NA
CDR3 protein: CASSIGVVGYEQYF
CDR3 DNA: TGTGCCAGTAGTATTGGTGTAGTGGGCTACGAGCAGTACTTC

D gene: NA
J gene: TRBJ2-5
V gene: TRBV11-2
clone size: NA
CDR3 protein: CASSLLQGETQYF
CDR3 DNA: TGTGCCAGCAGCTTATTACAGGGAGAGACCCAGTACTTC

D gene: TRBD1
J gene: TRBJ1-3
V gene: TRBV9
clone size: NA
CDR3 protein: CASSNLGQTGNTIYF
CDR3 DNA: TGTGCCAGCAGCAATTTGGGACAGACAGGAAACACCATATATTTT

D gene: NA
J gene: TRBJ2-1
V gene: TRBV7-2
clone size: once
CDR3 protein: CASSLHRVEEQVEQFF
CDR3 DNA: TGTGCCAGCAGCTTGCATAGGGTTGAGGAGCAAGTTGAGCAGTTCTTC